Each of the 25 T cell receptor beta chains below was sequenced from the same sample in a study of blood T cell repertoires in COVID-19. The repertoire was sequenced with immunoSEQ multiplex PCR; TCRdb's copy has only in-frame clones and lacks some. The sample carries 190,000 or so clones, 80% to 90% recorded once. Material: PBMCs or T cells enriched from blood (not recorded which). Receptors were obtained from a man aged 25 to 40 who had recovered from COVID-19.

The V gene is TRBV28, the J gene TRBJ2-7, with 7 bases aligning to TRBD1. In germline, CDR1 is MDHEN, CDR2 SYDVKM. The J segment lost 3 bases and the V segment lost 8 bases, leaving 4 bases of the junction unmatched. This CDR3 region has 12 residues. The CDR3 is CASEDRNYEQYF. The CDR3 DNA is TGTGCCAGCGAGGACAGGAACTACGAGCAGTACTTC.

This sequence joins TRBV6-5 and TRBJ1-2, with D perhaps TRBD1 (5 bases). The V gene's germline CDR1 is MNHEY and CDR2 SVGAGI. The CDR3 runs 15 residues. The ends were cut back, 0 bases at V and 5 bases at J, with 13 bases in the middle. Written as DNA, the CDR3 is TGTGCCAGCAGTTACTCACACGGGGACTATTATGGCTACACCTTC. Protein: CASSYSHGDYYGYTF.

The V gene is TRBV19, the J gene TRBJ2-5; TRBD2 might be the D (5 bases). V lost 1 base, J lost 0 bases, and 21 bases lay in between. The CDR3 is 19 residues long. The germline V gene has CDR1 LNHDA and CDR2 SQIVND (reference sequence). CDR3 nucleotide sequence: TGTGCCAGTAGTATAGTCCAGTGGGCCGGCCCGGGGTACCAAGAGACCCAGTACTTC. It translates to CASSIVQWAGPGYQETQYF.

The chain has TRBV4-3 and TRBJ2-2, with TRBD2 matching over 10 bases. CDR3 size: 16 residues. Germline-derived CDR1 and CDR2 are LGHNA and YSLEER. V lost 2 bases to trimming and J lost 6 bases; unmatched junction nucleotides: 6. CDR3: CASSQTRGTSAGELFF. The CDR3, as DNA: TGCGCCAGCAGCCAAACACGCGGGACTAGCGCCGGGGAGCTGTTTTTT.

This clone was counted a few times. This chain links TRBV6-5 with TRBJ1-2; 7 bases fit TRBD1. The V and J ends lost 7 bases and 4 bases, in that order; junction bases with no gene match: 6. This CDR3 region has 13 residues. Germline V gene lookup returns CDR1 MNHEY and CDR2 SVGAGI. The CDR3: CASTPQGSYGYTF. CDR3 bases: TGTGCCAGCACACCACAGGGGAGCTATGGCTACACCTTC.

As regards this clone: A junction boundary mismatches the germline segment, possibly from a read error. The chain carries TRBV19 and TRBJ1-4; weak D call: TRBD1 (5 bases). This CDR3 contains 14 residues. Germline V gene sequence: CDR1 LNHDA, CDR2 SQIVND (reference sequence). CDR3 DNA sequence: TGTGCCAGTAGTGCCGGGTCAGGGAATGGAAAACTGTTTTTT. Amino acids: CASSAGSGNGKLFF.

This clone was seen just once. The gene calls are TRBV2 and TRBJ1-1; 10 bases line up with TRBD1. The germline gives CDR1 SNHLY, CDR2 FYNNEI. The trim removed 5 bases at V and 3 bases at J, leaving 12 bases unmatched. CDR3 length: 17 amino acids. CDR3 bases: TGTGCCAGCAGTAGCCTTTTCGGGACAGGGGCCGACACTGAAGCTTTCTTT. It encodes CASSSLFGTGADTEAFF.

The rearrangement joins TRBV7-2 to TRBJ2-2; D uncertain. Trimming took 0 bases from V and 4 from J, leaving 9 bases between them. CDR1 is SGHTA, CDR2 FQGNSA, per germline. CDR3 length: 15 residues. The CDR3 protein is CASSLAGWSTGELFF. For the CDR3, the DNA is TGTGCCAGCAGCTTAGCAGGATGGAGCACCGGGGAGCTGTTTTTT.

The V gene is TRBV15, the J gene TRBJ2-7, with D possibly TRBD2 on 5 matching bases. V was clipped by 1 base and J by 3 bases, with 10 bases between them. This CDR3 comprises 14 residues. Germline-derived CDR1 and CDR2 are LNHNV and YYDKDF (reference sequence). The chain's CDR3 is CATSRGSSGYEQYF. CDR3 bases: TGTGCCACCAGCAGAGGTTCCAGCGGCTACGAGCAGTACTTC.

This chain joins TRBV7-8 and TRBJ2-7, with D unclear. The CDR3 loop spans 14 amino acids. Germline CDR1 reads SGHVS; CDR2 reads FQNEAQ. V was pared by 1 base and J by 0 bases, with 7 bases between. The CDR3 region is CASSLVSVSYEQYF. CDR3 nucleotide sequence: TGTGCCAGCAGCTTAGTTTCAGTCTCCTACGAGCAGTACTTC.

This chain uses TRBV2 with TRBJ1-1; 7 nucleotides match TRBD1. The CDR3 extends over 15 amino acids. Trimming removed 1 base from V and 4 bases from J; junction bases left unmatched: 6. Germline loops: CDR1 SNHLY, CDR2 FYNNEI. The CDR3 reads CASSEVGTAITEAFF. DNA of the CDR3: TGTGCCAGCAGTGAAGTCGGGACAGCAATCACTGAAGCTTTCTTT.

The rearrangement uses TRBV18 and TRBJ2-3, with 9 bases fitting TRBD2. The CDR3 consists of 17 residues. Looked up from germline, CDR1 is KGHSH and CDR2 is LQKENI. J was trimmed by 6 bases and V by 2 bases; bases with no gene match: 12. The CDR3 sequence: CASSPVPGLAQTDTQYF. The CDR3 DNA sequence: TGTGCCAGCTCACCAGTTCCGGGACTAGCTCAGACGGATACGCAGTATTTT. Combining the CDR3 with reference TRBV18 and TRBJ2-3 gives the whole variable domain NAGVMQNPRHLVRRRGQEARLRCSPMKGHSHVYWYRQLPEEGLKFMVYLQKENIIDESGMPKERFSAEFPKEGPSILRIQQVVRGDSAAYFCASSPVPGLAQTDTQYFGPGTRLTVL.

This chain connects TRBV7-2 to TRBJ2-1; TRBD1 matches at 9 bases. This CDR3 is 18 amino acids long. Germline loops: CDR1 SGHTA, CDR2 FQGNSA. V gave up 5 bases and J gave up 4 bases; unmatched junction bases: 15. The CDR3 protein is CASSPLNAGTGIYNEQFF. The CDR3 region has the DNA TGTGCCAGCAGCCCACTAAACGCCGGGACAGGGATTTACAATGAGCAGTTCTTC.

The gene calls are TRBV5-5 and TRBJ1-6; 7 bases match TRBD1. Germline values: CDR1 SGHKS, CDR2 YYEKEE (reference sequence). Trimming at V came to 3 bases and at J to 7 bases, leaving 16 bases not matched to a gene. The CDR3 spans 18 residues. CDR3 in DNA: TGTGCCAGCAGCTCCCACTTGGGTTTACAGGGGCGAAATTCACCCCTCCACTTT. It yields the protein CASSSHLGLQGRNSPLHF. Looking up the rest from reference TRBV5-5 and TRBJ1-6 gives the full variable domain: DAGVTQSPTHLIKTRGQQVTLRCSPISGHKSVSWYQQVLGQGPQFIFQYYEKEERGRGNFPDRFSARQFPNYSSELNVNALLLGDSALYLCASSSHLGLQGRNSPLHFGNGTRLTVT.

The chain combines TRBV7-6 with TRBJ2-3; 10 nucleotides align to TRBD1. The CDR3 length is 16 residues. The V gene end was trimmed by 5 bases and the J gene end by 10 bases; junction bases not matched to a gene: 15. Germline V gene lookup returns CDR1 SGHVS and CDR2 FNYEAQ. The CDR3 region is CASSPYRDRGPSAQYF. The CDR3 DNA reads as TGTGCCAGCAGCCCCTATCGGGACAGGGGCCCTTCGGCGCAGTATTTT.

This clone was picked up one time. The chain uses TRBV6-5 and TRBJ2-2, with unresolved D. Trimming left V 6 bases short and J 2 bases short, with 4 bases between. The CDR3 totals 12 residues. Germline-derived CDR1 and CDR2 are MNHEY and SVGAGI. The CDR3 here is CASRRNTGELFF. The CDR3 DNA follows: TGTGCCAGCAGGAGAAACACCGGGGAGCTGTTTTTT.

J is TRBJ1-5 and V is TRBV10-3; possibly TRBD1 for D (5 bases). The CDR3 has 15 amino acids. Germline CDR1 and CDR2: ENHRY and SYGVKD. V dropped 3 bases and J dropped 3 bases, with 12 bases sitting between them. The CDR3 bases are TGTGCCATCAGTGATCGCCAGGGTTCCAATCAGCCCCAGCATTTT. Its translation: CAISDRQGSNQPQHF.

The rearrangement uses TRBV29-1 and TRBJ1-1; perhaps TRBD1 as D (6 bases). The CDR3 is 14 amino acids. The germline V gene has CDR1 SQVTM and CDR2 ANQGSEA. Trimming left V 6 bases short and J 0 bases short, with 14 bases between. The CDR3 coding sequence is TGCAGCGTGGCCGGACGGGACATGAACACTGAAGCTTTCTTT. Protein product: CSVAGRDMNTEAFF.

The V gene is TRBV7-6, the J gene TRBJ2-3, with TRBD2 matching 9 bases. CDR1 and CDR2 from the germline V gene are SGHVS and FNYEAQ. This CDR3 comprises 17 residues. V dropped 5 bases and J dropped 0; count of bases not matched to a gene: 9. The CDR3 region has the DNA TGTGCCAGCAGCGCCGGACTAGCGCGTTCTAGCACAGATACGCAGTATTTT. Encoded protein: CASSAGLARSSTDTQYF. Complete variable domain (other parts from reference TRBV7-6 and TRBJ2-3): GAGVSQSPRYKVTKRGQDVALRCDPISGHVSLYWYRQALGQGPEFLTYFNYEAQQDKSGLPNDRFSAERPEGSISTLTIQRTEQRDSAMYRCASSAGLARSSTDTQYFGPGTRLTVL.

This clone has just a few counts. The J gene is TRBJ1-5, the V gene TRBV7-9, with 8 bases that match TRBD1. With V trimmed by 3 bases and J by 0 bases, 7 bases remained unmatched. The CDR3 contains 17 residues. Germline V lookup: CDR1 SEHNR, CDR2 FQNEAQ (reference sequence). The CDR3 protein is CASSLGTGPLSNQPQHF. The CDR3 region has the DNA TGTGCCAGCAGCTTGGGGACAGGACCACTTAGCAATCAGCCCCAGCATTTT.

This clone has more than one count but fewer than ten. This chain joins TRBV5-1 and TRBJ2-7; 10 bases are shared with TRBD1. From germline, CDR1 is SGHRS and CDR2 YFSETQ. This CDR3 region has 13 residues. With 3 bases clipped from V and 3 bases from J, the junction kept 0 bases outside the gene matches. The CDR3 nucleotides read TGCGCCAGCAGCTGGACAGGGGGCTACGAGCAGTACTTC. It translates to CASSWTGGYEQYF.

The rearrangement joins TRBV3-1 (or the pseudogene TRBV3-2) to TRBJ2-7; unclear D gene. V lost 6 bases, J lost 0 bases, and 18 bases lay in between. Germline V gene data show CDR1 as LGHDT and CDR2 as YNNKEL (reference sequence). The CDR3 has 16 residues. CDR3 region: CASRKRWRKLSYEQYF. The CDR3 nucleotides read TGTGCCAGCAGAAAACGGTGGCGGAAACTCTCCTACGAGCAGTACTTC.

The genes are TRBV10-2 and TRBJ2-3; D might be TRBD2 (6 bases). The CDR3 sequence is 16 residues long. Germline lookup yields CDR1 WSHSY and CDR2 SAAADI. The V and J ends lost 7 bases and 1 base respectively, with 18 bases between them. CDR3 sequence reads: CASNPNGRDGTDTQYF. The DNA for the CDR3 is TGCGCCAGCAACCCTAATGGGCGGGATGGCACAGATACGCAGTATTTT.

The chain combines TRBV7-2 with TRBJ1-2, with TRBD1 identical over 8 bases. Germline V gene lookup returns CDR1 SGHTA and CDR2 FQGNSA. This CDR3 is 16 amino acids long. V gave up 5 bases and J gave up 4 bases; unmatched junction bases: 12. The CDR3 protein is CASSHRTGFGSYGYTF. DNA for the CDR3: TGTGCCAGCAGCCACCGGACAGGGTTTGGTAGCTATGGCTACACCTTC.

V gene TRBV7-2 combines with J gene TRBJ1-1; D is possibly TRBD1 (6 bases). V gave up 5 bases and J gave up 6 bases, with 19 bases separating them. This CDR3 has 15 amino acids. Germline values: CDR1 SGHTA, CDR2 FQGNSA. The CDR3 region has the DNA TGTGCCAGCAGCCGTACAGGGATCAACTTCGCTGAAGCTTTCTTT. The encoded protein is CASSRTGINFAEAFF.